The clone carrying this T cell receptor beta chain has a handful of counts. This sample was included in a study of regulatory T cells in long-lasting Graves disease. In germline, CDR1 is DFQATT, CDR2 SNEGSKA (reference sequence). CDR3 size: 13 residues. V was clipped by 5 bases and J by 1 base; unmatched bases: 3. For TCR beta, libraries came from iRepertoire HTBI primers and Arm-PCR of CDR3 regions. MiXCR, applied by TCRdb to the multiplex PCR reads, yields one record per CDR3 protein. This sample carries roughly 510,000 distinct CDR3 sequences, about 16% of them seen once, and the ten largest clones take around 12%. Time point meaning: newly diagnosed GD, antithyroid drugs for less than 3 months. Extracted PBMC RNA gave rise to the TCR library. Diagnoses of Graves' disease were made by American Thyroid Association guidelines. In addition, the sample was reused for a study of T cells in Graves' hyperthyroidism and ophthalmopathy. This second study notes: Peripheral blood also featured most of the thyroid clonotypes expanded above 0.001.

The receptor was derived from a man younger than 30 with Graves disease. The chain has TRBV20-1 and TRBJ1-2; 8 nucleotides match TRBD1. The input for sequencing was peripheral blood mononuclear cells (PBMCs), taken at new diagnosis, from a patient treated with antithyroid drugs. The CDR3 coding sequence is TGCAGTGCTCAAGGACAGGGTAACTATGGCTACACCTTC. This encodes CSAQGQGNYGYTF.